These 27 T cell receptor beta chains originate from one sample sequenced in a study of radiation and T cells in renal cell carcinoma. Time point specified: blood 4 weeks post-SBRT, at nephrectomy. Treatment specified: 15 Gy SBRT to primary tumor, nephrectomy 4 weeks later. Repertoires were generated with immunoSEQ multiplex PCR, while TCRdb's copy carries only in-frame clones and drops some. The profile shows approximately 43,000 clones, roughly 82% of them singletons. This specimen consisted of blood, obtained from a patient whose treatment included radiotherapy and nephrectomy. The receptors originated from a woman in her seventies with renal cell carcinoma.

The V call is TRBV5-5, the J call TRBJ2-7; D is uncertain. With 1 base removed from V and 0 bases from J, the gap between germline ends came to 2 bases. In germline, CDR1 is SGHKS, CDR2 YYEKEE (reference sequence). This CDR3 contains 12 residues. DNA of the CDR3: TGTGCCAGCAGCTTGAGCTCCTACGAGCAGTACTTC. It yields the protein CASSLSSYEQYF.

This rearrangement joins TRBV9 to TRBJ1-1, with D hard to call. This CDR3 contains 14 residues. Germline V gene data show CDR1 as SGDLS and CDR2 as YYNGEE. V dropped 0 bases and J dropped 7 bases, with 13 bases sitting between them. Written as DNA, the CDR3 is TGTGCCAGCAGCGTAGTTTCGGGCTCCCTTGAAGCTTTCTTT. Amino acids: CASSVVSGSLEAFF.

The J gene is TRBJ1-3, the V gene TRBV6-1, with TRBD1 matching over 8 bases. The J segment lost 0 bases and the V segment lost 8 bases, leaving 6 bases of the junction unmatched. Per germline, CDR1 MNHNS and CDR2 SASEGT. The CDR3 has 15 residues. CDR3 region: CASGDRPSSGNTIYF. The CDR3 DNA reads as TGTGCCAGCGGGGACAGGCCGAGCTCTGGAAACACCATATATTTT.

This chain uses TRBV23-1 with TRBJ2-7, with TRBD1 identical over 8 bases. TRBV23-1 has ORF status, its function being uncertain. The CDR3 length is 15 residues. Unmatched junction bases numbered 9, after V lost 3 bases and J lost 5 bases. The CDR3 DNA is TGCGCCAGCAGTCAGGATTCGCTGGACAGGGACGAGCAGTACTTC. This encodes CASSQDSLDRDEQYF.

V is TRBV4-1 and J is TRBJ2-1; 10 bases line up with TRBD2. Germline V gene sequence: CDR1 MGHRA, CDR2 YSYEKL. CDR3 length: 19 amino acids. J gave up 2 bases and V 6 bases, and 16 bases lay outside the gene matches. The CDR3 coding sequence is TGCGCCAGCAGAGCATTGGGGACTAGCGCAAAACCTACCTACAATGAGCAGTTCTTC. Residues: CASRALGTSAKPTYNEQFF.

The chain combines TRBV7-9 with TRBJ1-1, with no clear D. CDR3 length: 13 amino acids. The V end lost 7 bases, the J end lost 5 bases, and 14 bases lay between the germline ends. Germline V gene data show CDR1 as SEHNR and CDR2 as FQNEAQ (reference sequence). CDR3: CASTLGRETEAFF. CDR3 DNA sequence: TGTGCCAGCACCCTCGGACGGGAGACTGAAGCTTTCTTT.

This clone was observed a few times. The V and J genes are TRBV30 and TRBJ1-1, with 8 bases that match TRBD1. V lost 4 bases and J lost 0; bases outside the gene matches: 1. Germline values: CDR1 GTSNPN, CDR2 SVGIG (reference sequence). CDR3 length: 13 residues. The chain's CDR3 is CAWNRGLNTEAFF. CDR3 sequence (DNA): TGTGCCTGGAACAGGGGGTTGAACACTGAAGCTTTCTTT.

The J gene is TRBJ1-6, the V gene TRBV6-5; 8 positions match TRBD1. CDR3 length: 15 residues. With V trimmed by 5 bases and J by 7 bases, 7 bases remained unmatched. Per germline, CDR1 MNHEY and CDR2 SVGAGI. CDR3 protein: CASSRNRDRNSPLHF. CDR3 coding DNA: TGTGCCAGCAGTCGAAACCGGGACAGGAATTCACCCCTCCACTTT.

V is TRBV6-5 and J is TRBJ2-5, with D possibly matching TRBD2 (6 bases). The V end was cut by 0 bases, the J end by 4 bases, with 9 bases between. The germline gives CDR1 MNHEY, CDR2 SVGAGI. The CDR3 is 14 residues long. CDR3 region: CASSYSEGRETQYF. The DNA for the CDR3 is TGTGCCAGCAGTTACTCGGAGGGGAGAGAGACCCAGTACTTC.

Only one count was recorded for this clone. This chain links TRBV7-9 with TRBJ2-3; no reliable D call. Germline assignment: CDR1 SEHNR and CDR2 FQNEAQ (reference sequence). With 5 bases removed from V and 2 bases from J, the gap between germline ends came to 8 bases. CDR3 length: 13 residues. CDR3 DNA sequence: TGTGCCAGCAGCCCCCCCCTCACAGATACGCAGTATTTT. Translating gives CASSPPLTDTQYF.

The chain links TRBV4-2 to TRBJ2-5, with TRBD2 matching 14 bases. CDR1 and CDR2 from the germline V gene are LGHNA and YNFKEQ. The V gene end was trimmed by 3 bases and the J gene end by 3 bases; junction bases not matched to a gene: 9. The CDR3 length is 18 residues. CDR3 protein: CASSQGTSGGYGKETQYF. The CDR3 nucleotides are TGTGCCAGCAGCCAGGGGACTAGCGGGGGCTATGGGAAAGAGACCCAGTACTTC.

The sample holds one count of this clone. The chain uses TRBV5-1 and TRBJ2-1, with 10 nucleotides matching TRBD2. The CDR3 loop spans 16 amino acids. The germline V gene encodes CDR1 SGHRS and CDR2 YFSETQ. Trimming took 4 bases from V and 5 from J; bases not matched to a gene: 9. CDR3: CASSPPGTSDHNEQFF. For the CDR3, the DNA is TGCGCCAGCAGCCCCCCCGGGACTAGCGATCACAATGAGCAGTTCTTC.

For the CDR3, the DNA is TGTGCCAGCAGTTCGACAGGAGGTTATGGCTACACCTTC. Translating it yields CASSSTGGYGYTF. The J gene is TRBJ1-2, the V gene TRBV27; tentatively, D is TRBD1 (6 bases). In germline, CDR1 is MNHEY, CDR2 SMNVEV (reference sequence). The CDR3 spans 13 residues. V was trimmed by 4 bases and J by 5 bases, leaving 11 bases between them.

The chain carries TRBV19 and TRBJ1-1; D unclear. V was shortened by 3 bases and J by 8 bases, with 13 bases between the two germline ends. This CDR3 region has 13 residues. The germline V gene has CDR1 LNHDA and CDR2 SQIVND (reference sequence). For the CDR3, the DNA is TGTGCCAGTAGTATGGGAATCGAACAGGAAGCTTTCTTT. Translating it yields CASSMGIEQEAFF.

V usage is TRBV23-1 and J usage is TRBJ1-6, with unresolved D. TRBV23-1 is annotated as an ORF whose role is uncertain. V gave up 10 bases and J gave up 6 bases, with 16 bases separating them. The CDR3 has 14 amino acids. The CDR3 sequence is CAISPWQRNSPLHF. As DNA, the CDR3 is TGCGCCATTTCCCCCTGGCAGCGTAATTCACCCCTCCACTTT.

The rearrangement joins TRBV2 to TRBJ1-5; tentative D call: TRBD1 (5 bases). The germline CDR1 and CDR2 sequences are SNHLY and FYNNEI. This CDR3 comprises 12 residues. V was cut by 6 bases and J by 6 bases, with 9 bases left in between. Here the CDR3 reads CASSLQGQPQHF. In nucleotides, the CDR3 is TGTGCCAGCAGCCTTCAGGGTCAGCCCCAGCATTTT.

The rearrangement joins TRBV4-2 to TRBJ2-2, with 9 bases fitting TRBD2. The CDR3 totals 16 residues. Germline V lookup: CDR1 LGHNA, CDR2 YNFKEQ. V shed 3 bases and J 6 bases; nucleotides not matched to a gene: 8. The CDR3 protein is CASSHAEGTSSGELFF. In nucleotides, the CDR3 is TGTGCCAGCAGCCATGCCGAGGGGACTAGCTCCGGGGAGCTGTTTTTT.

The chain recombines TRBV2 with TRBJ2-1, with TRBD2 matching 8 bases. CDR1 is SNHLY and CDR2 is FYNNEI in the germline V gene. Trimming removed 3 bases from V and 0 bases from J; junction bases left unmatched: 16. This CDR3 has 20 amino acids. CDR3 region: CASSDPLAGLGASSYNEQFF. The DNA for the CDR3 is TGTGCCAGCAGTGACCCGCTAGCGGGTCTGGGGGCAAGCTCCTACAATGAGCAGTTCTTC.

The J gene is TRBJ1-6, the V gene TRBV27; D is uncertain. Germline V gene data show CDR1 as MNHEY and CDR2 as SMNVEV (reference sequence). Trimming stripped 3 bases from V and 5 bases from J, with 17 bases between. The length of the CDR3 is 17 residues. CDR3 nucleotides: TGTGCCAGCAGTTTTGAGAGGCCGTCACCCAATAATTCACCCCTCCACTTT. It is translated as CASSFERPSPNNSPLHF.

J is TRBJ2-7 and V is TRBV18; possible D gene TRBD2, 6 bases. From germline, CDR1 is KGHSH and CDR2 LQKENI. The CDR3 consists of 16 residues. V lost 2 bases to trimming and J lost 4 bases, with 18 bases between them. The CDR3 bases are TGTGCCAGCTCACCATCCTTTGCGGGGCAGACATACGAGCAGTACTTC. Amino acids: CASSPSFAGQTYEQYF.

V and J are TRBV6-1 and TRBJ1-1, with TRBD1 matching 8 bases. The V gene's germline CDR1 is MNHNS and CDR2 SASEGT. The CDR3 is made up of 12 amino acids. Trimming took 7 bases from V and 4 from J; bases not matched to a gene: 2. CDR3 nucleotide sequence: TGTGCCAGCATCCAGGGGGCCACTGAAGCTTTCTTT. Protein: CASIQGATEAFF.

As to this clone: The junction departs from germline at one end; a sequencing error may be responsible. This chain uses TRBV6-4 with TRBJ2-1; 9 bases agree with TRBD2. Germline CDR1 MRHNA, CDR2 SNTAGT. The CDR3 has 15 residues. CDR3 DNA: TGTGCCAGCAGTGACGGGACTAGCTCCGACAATGAGCAGTTCTTC. This encodes CASSDGTSSDNEQFF.

V is TRBV5-1 and J is TRBJ2-2; D unresolved. Germline V CDR1 and CDR2: SGHRS, YFSETQ. This CDR3 is 13 amino acids long. Trimming removed 0 bases from V and 5 bases from J, with 5 bases in between. CDR3 residues: CASSLEGTGELFF. CDR3 in DNA: TGCGCCAGCAGCTTGGAGGGTACCGGGGAGCTGTTTTTT.

The chain employs TRBV7-2 and TRBJ1-4; D call uncertain. The germline V and J ends were trimmed by 3 bases and 1 base, with 6 bases remaining between them. Germline V gene sequence: CDR1 SGHTA, CDR2 FQGNSA. CDR3 length: 14 amino acids. This CDR3 is CASSLGRTNEKLFF. The CDR3 DNA reads TGTGCCAGCAGCTTGGGGAGAACTAATGAAAAACTGTTTTTT.

The sample holds one count of this clone. V usage is TRBV7-3 and J usage is TRBJ2-6; TRBD1 is a possible D gene (5 bases). The germline V gene has CDR1 SGHTA and CDR2 FQGTGA. The germline V and J ends were trimmed by 6 bases and 3 bases, with 12 bases remaining between them. The CDR3 covers 15 residues. The CDR3 protein is CASSLQGGGANVLTF. CDR3 DNA: TGTGCCAGCAGTTTGCAGGGCGGTGGGGCCAACGTCCTGACTTTC. Full variable domain (missing parts from reference TRBV7-3 and TRBJ2-6): GAGVSQTPSNKVTEKGKYVELRCDPISGHTALYWYRQSLGQGPEFLIYFQGTGAADDSGLPNDRFFAVRPEGSVSTLKIQRTERGDSAVYLCASSLQGGGANVLTFGAGSRLTVL.

This chain's CDR3 is CAWSPGTSGREQFF. The CDR3 DNA reads as TGTGCCTGGTCCCCCGGGACTAGCGGGAGGGAGCAGTTCTTC. The chain links TRBV30 to TRBJ2-1; TRBD2 agrees at 15 bases. In germline, CDR1 is GTSNPN, CDR2 SVGIG (reference sequence). V lost 5 bases and J lost 10; bases outside the gene matches: 6. The CDR3 runs 14 residues. The full variable domain, its missing parts supplied by reference TRBV30 and TRBJ2-1, is SQTIHQWPATLVQPVGSPLSLECTVEGTSNPNLYWYRQAAGRGLQLLFYSVGIGQISSEVPQNLSASRPQDRQFILSSKKLLLSDSGFYLCAWSPGTSGREQFFGPGTRLTVL.

The V call is TRBV10-3, the J call TRBJ1-3; D possibly corresponds to TRBD1 (6 bases). This CDR3 region has 14 residues. Trimming took 8 bases from V and 2 from J, leaving 13 bases between them. CDR1 is ENHRY and CDR2 is SYGVKD in the germline V gene. The CDR3 coding sequence is TGTGCCATCGGGTCCCAGGGGACTGGAAACACCATATATTTT. Its translation: CAIGSQGTGNTIYF.